This TCR beta chain was found in a study of cytomegalovirus exposure and HLA in healthy donors. Overall study findings and caveats: Overall, under 200 TCR beta chains were annotated as cytomegalovirus-associated. Most TCR sequences showed up rarely, but some public TCRs showed up in many donors.

This clone came up a few times. The antigen is undetermined. V shed 4 bases, J shed 6 bases, and the junction held 7 bases outside the gene matches. Germline V gene lookup returns CDR1 SGHNT and CDR2 YYREEE (reference sequence). The CDR3 covers 14 residues. A multiplex PCR was run with 60 Vbeta primers and 13 Jbeta primers. Only in-frame clones appear in the TCRdb table, and some are missing; sequencing was by immunoSEQ multiplex PCR. The repertoire includes 80,000 or so clones, roughly 72% of them detected once, and around 20% sits in the top ten. The genes are TRBV5-4 and TRBJ2-3; 8 nucleotides align to TRBD2. Sequencing used PBMCs. The origin of this receptor is a man in his thirties or forties in good health and CMV-seropositive. In nucleotides, the CDR3 is TGTGCCAGCAGCCCTAGCGGGTGGTCGGATACGCAGTATTTT. Amino acid sequence: CASSPSGWSDTQYF.